This TCR beta chain was captured in a study of blood T cells in healthy people across ages. Study results and limitations: Because donor CMV status was unknown, expanded clonotype changes were possibly confounded. It was held that diversity estimates obtained from one million T cells represented underestimates. Greater diversity and more naive CD4+ cells were seen in long-lived donors than in aged donors.

The use of a sample-barcoded 5' primer and a J-beta primer mix characterized a second PCR of roughly 7 to 11 cycles. MiXCR, applied by TCRdb to the 5' RACE reads, yields one record per CDR3 protein. This table holds around 710,000 distinct CDR3 sequences, about 42% found once. This clonotype has more than one count but fewer than ten. Its antigen is still unknown. Germline assignment: CDR1 SGHTA and CDR2 FQGTGA. The CDR3 covers 15 residues. Trimming removed 0 bases from V and 5 bases from J, with 13 bases in between. Peripheral blood from each donor was collected in a volume of approximately 9.5 milliliters.

The source material was blood. The chain joins TRBV7-3 to TRBJ2-5, with TRBD1 as a possible D gene (6 bases). The clonotype comes from an older woman in good health. Here the CDR3 reads CASSLTSQGRETQYF. CDR3 sequence (DNA): TGTGCCAGCAGCTTAACATCCCAGGGGCGGGAGACCCAGTACTTC.